This is a list of T cell receptor beta chains from one sample in a study of blood T cell repertoires in COVID-19. The repertoire was sequenced with immunoSEQ multiplex PCR; TCRdb's copy has only in-frame clones and lacks some. The profile shows roughly 140,000 clones, 85% to 90% of them singletons. The sequenced sample consisted of peripheral blood. Receptor source: a man aged 45 to 65 with active or convalescent COVID-19. The CDR3 runs from the conserved cysteine through the conserved F or W. D genes are given only for firm matches. Where a row states a size, it is once, few, many or the class of an expanded clone; other rows omit it.

clone size,J gene,D gene,V gene,CDR3 protein,CDR3 DNA
once,TRBJ2-5,-,TRBV28,CASSLSQGTETQYF,TGTGCCAGCAGTTTATCACAGGGAACGGAGACCCAGTACTTC
-,TRBJ2-3,-,TRBV20-1,CSASAGLTDTQYF,TGCAGTGCTAGTGCGGGGTTAACAGATACGCAGTATTTT
-,TRBJ2-3,-,TRBV18,CASSLLAMPPDTQYF,TGTGCCAGCTCACTCCTAGCTATGCCCCCAGATACGCAGTATTTT
-,TRBJ1-1,TRBD1,TRBV14,CASSLDRLVNTEAFF,TGTGCCAGCAGCCTGGACAGGCTGGTGAACACTGAAGCTTTCTTT
few,TRBJ2-7,TRBD2,TRBV5-5,CASSFSGLAVYEQYF,TGTGCCAGCAGCTTTTCGGGACTAGCAGTCTACGAGCAGTACTTC
-,TRBJ1-3,TRBD1,TRBV10-3,CAISENPGQGAGNTIYF,TGTGCCATCAGTGAGAACCCGGGACAGGGTGCGGGAAACACCATATATTTT
-,TRBJ1-2,TRBD1,TRBV6-5,CASSYSPGGRYGYTF,TGTGCCAGCAGTTACTCTCCAGGGGGTCGCTATGGCTACACCTTC
-,TRBJ1-3,-,TRBV18,CASSPPNGSGNTIYF,TGTGCCAGCTCACCACCGAACGGTTCTGGAAACACCATATATTTT
-,TRBJ2-7,TRBD2,TRBV19,CASSRLAGAHEQYF,TGTGCCAGTAGTCGACTAGCGGGAGCCCACGAGCAGTACTTC
-,TRBJ2-7,-,TRBV2,CASSGQITYEQYF,TGTGCCAGCAGTGGACAGATAACCTACGAGCAGTACTTC
-,TRBJ2-1,TRBD2,TRBV28,CASLYTGGHHNEQFF,TGTGCCAGCCTCTATACGGGAGGGCACCACAATGAGCAGTTCTTC
-,TRBJ2-1,TRBD1,TRBV24-1,CATSDFKTGTAYNEQFF,TGTGCCACCAGTGACTTTAAAACCGGGACAGCCTACAATGAGCAGTTCTTC
-,TRBJ1-1,TRBD1,TRBV6-5,CASSNDRGNTEAFF,TGTGCCAGCAGTAACGACAGGGGGAACACTGAAGCTTTCTTT
-,TRBJ1-5,-,TRBV19,CASRRQLDQPQHF,TGTGCCAGTAGAAGACAGTTAGATCAGCCCCAGCATTTT
-,TRBJ2-2,-,TRBV9,CASSVGGRTGELFF,TGTGCCAGCAGCGTAGGGGGGAGGACCGGGGAGCTGTTTTTT
-,TRBJ1-4,-,TRBV4-2,CASSQAQTTNEKLFF,TGTGCCAGCAGCCAAGCCCAGACAACTAATGAAAAACTGTTTTTT
-,TRBJ2-2,TRBD1,TRBV11-2,CASSARDRNTGELFF,TGTGCCAGCAGCGCCCGGGACAGGAACACCGGGGAGCTGTTTTTT
-,TRBJ2-7,-,TRBV7-9,CASSLGGGKDEQYF,TGTGCCAGCAGCTTAGGAGGGGGAAAGGACGAGCAGTACTTC
-,TRBJ1-5,-,TRBV6-6,CASSQTENQPQHF,TGTGCCAGCAGTCAGACAGAAAATCAGCCCCAGCATTTT
-,TRBJ1-1,-,TRBV10-3,CAIRRDSWDTEAFF,TGTGCCATCAGGCGGGACTCTTGGGACACTGAAGCTTTCTTT
-,TRBJ2-7,-,TRBV2,CASRGATQYF,TGTGCCAGCAGGGGGGCCACTCAGTACTTC
-,TRBJ2-1,-,TRBV7-3,CASSLSQATYNEQFF,TGTGCCAGCAGCTTATCCCAGGCTACCTACAATGAGCAGTTCTTC
few,TRBJ1-5,TRBD1,TRBV7-9,CASSPGQGGNQPQHF,TGTGCCAGCAGCCCGGGACAGGGCGGCAATCAGCCCCAGCATTTT
-,TRBJ2-5,TRBD2,TRBV28,CASSATGLAGRETQYF,TGTGCCAGCAGTGCTACGGGACTAGCGGGTAGAGAGACCCAGTACTTC
-,TRBJ1-5,-,TRBV11-2,CASSLGTRAPQHF,TGTGCCAGCAGCCTGGGGACTCGGGCGCCCCAGCATTTT
-,TRBJ2-2,-,TRBV18,CASSPPKGDRELFF,TGTGCCAGCTCACCACCTAAGGGGGACCGGGAGCTGTTTTTT
-,TRBJ1-3,TRBD1,TRBV7-9,CASSLGGTGPGNTIYF,TGTGCCAGCAGCTTAGGGGGGACAGGACCTGGAAACACCATATATTTT
-,TRBJ2-2,TRBD1,TRBV28,CASSSPTGPTGELFF,TGTGCCAGCAGTTCCCCGACAGGGCCCACCGGGGAGCTGTTTTTT
-,TRBJ1-2,-,TRBV28,CASQVVGSDSSNYGYTF,TGTGCCAGCCAGGTCGTCGGTTCGGACAGCTCTAACTATGGCTACACCTTC
-,TRBJ1-3,-,TRBV7-9,CASSPSGPADTIYF,TGTGCCAGCAGCCCCTCAGGCCCAGCGGACACCATATATTTT
-,TRBJ1-5,-,TRBV27,CASTYGDTRAYSNQPQHF,TGTGCCAGCACGTACGGGGACACCAGAGCATATAGCAATCAGCCCCAGCATTTT
few,TRBJ2-2,TRBD2,TRBV7-2,CASAPGGSGELFF,TGTGCCAGCGCACCGGGCGGGAGCGGGGAGCTGTTTTTT
-,TRBJ2-1,TRBD2,TRBV6-6,CASSPLAGGSSYNEQFF,TGTGCCAGCAGTCCACTAGCGGGAGGGAGCTCCTACAATGAGCAGTTCTTC
few,TRBJ2-7,-,TRBV4-2,CASSQEHGTWAYEQYF,TGTGCCAGCAGCCAGGAACACGGGACTTGGGCCTACGAGCAGTACTTC
-,TRBJ2-7,-,TRBV18,CASSPNPPQSSYEQYF,TGTGCCAGCTCACCTAATCCGCCACAGAGCTCCTACGAGCAGTACTTC
-,TRBJ1-6,-,TRBV4-1,CASSFAVNSPLHF,TGCGCCAGCAGCTTTGCAGTTAATTCACCCCTCCACTTT
-,TRBJ2-7,-,TRBV3-1/TRBV3-2,CASSQGQITLIEQYF,TGTGCCAGCAGCCAAGGACAGATCACCCTCATCGAGCAGTACTTC
-,TRBJ1-6,-,TRBV3-1/TRBV3-2,CASSQEVWQYNSPLHF,TGTGCCAGCAGCCAAGAGGTTTGGCAGTATAATTCACCCCTCCACTTT
-,TRBJ2-1,-,TRBV4-2,CASSPRDFSYNEQFF,TGTGCCAGCAGCCCACGGGACTTCTCCTACAATGAGCAGTTCTTC
-,TRBJ2-7,TRBD2,TRBV19,CASSVGTSGSRYEQYF,TGTGCCAGTAGTGTCGGGACTAGCGGGAGTCGGTACGAGCAGTACTTC
-,TRBJ1-3,-,TRBV29-1,CSVALVSGNTIYF,TGCAGCGTTGCTTTAGTCTCTGGAAACACCATATATTTT
-,TRBJ2-3,-,TRBV6-2/TRBV6-3,CASSYSSPTDTQYF,TGTGCCAGCAGTTACAGCTCACCCACAGATACGCAGTATTTT
-,TRBJ2-5,-,TRBV28,CASSRLDQETQYF,TGTGCCAGCAGCCGACTAGACCAAGAGACCCAGTACTTC
once,TRBJ2-7,TRBD1,TRBV6-5,CASRRGQVAVGVYF,TGTGCCAGCAGACGCGGACAGGTGGCAGTAGGTGTTTACTTC
once,TRBJ1-4,-,TRBV9,CASTPTDNNEKLFF,TGTGCCAGCACCCCCACAGATAATAATGAAAAACTGTTTTTT
-,TRBJ1-3,-,TRBV4-2,CASSQEATRGNTIYF,TGTGCCAGCAGCCAAGAGGCCACACGAGGAAACACCATATATTTT
-,TRBJ1-1,TRBD1,TRBV5-8,CASSLDRGEAFF,TGTGCCAGCAGCTTGGACAGGGGGGAAGCTTTCTTT
-,TRBJ1-1,-,TRBV6-6,CASIDGDLNTEAFF,TGTGCCAGCATAGACGGAGATTTGAACACTGAAGCTTTCTTT
once,TRBJ2-7,-,TRBV28,CASSLEESYEQYF,TGTGCCAGCAGTTTAGAGGAGAGCTACGAGCAGTACTTC
-,TRBJ1-5,TRBD1,TRBV15,CATRDRVTEQPQHF,TGTGCCACCAGGGACAGGGTGACGGAACAGCCCCAGCATTTT
once,TRBJ2-3,TRBD1,TRBV7-2,CASSFDRVDTQYF,TGTGCCAGCAGCTTCGACAGGGTTGATACGCAGTATTTT
-,TRBJ1-1,-,TRBV6-5,CASILSRGNTEAFF,TGTGCCAGCATCCTCTCCCGGGGGAACACTGAAGCTTTCTTT
-,TRBJ1-1,TRBD1,TRBV7-2,CASSIQGGTEAFF,TGTGCCAGCAGCATACAGGGGGGCACTGAAGCTTTCTTT
-,TRBJ2-7,-,TRBV5-1,CASSLGDNSYEQYF,TGCGCCAGCAGCTTGGGGGACAATTCCTACGAGCAGTACTTC
few,TRBJ1-1,-,TRBV24-1,CATSDTGTMNTEAFF,TGTGCCACCAGTGACACCGGGACAATGAACACTGAAGCTTTCTTT
-,TRBJ2-1,-,TRBV11-2,CASSEIGAPYNEQFF,TGTGCCAGCAGCGAAATCGGAGCGCCCTACAATGAGCAGTTCTTC
-,TRBJ2-7,TRBD1,TRBV28,CASSQSTGGHEQYF,TGTGCCAGCAGTCAGTCGACAGGGGGACACGAGCAGTACTTC
-,TRBJ2-7,TRBD2,TRBV6-5,CASTTYGREQYF,TGTGCCAGCACCACATACGGGAGGGAGCAGTACTTC
-,TRBJ2-7,TRBD1,TRBV10-3,CAISDPGRDRLYEQYF,TGTGCCATCAGTGATCCTGGACGGGACAGATTATACGAGCAGTACTTC